This T cell receptor (beta chain) was found in a study of CD8 T cells in ankylosing spondylitis. TCRdb used MiXCR to reprocess the 5' RACE reads, holding one entry per CDR3 protein. This table holds 30,000 to 45,000 distinct CDR3 sequences, approximately 11% found once. The CDR3 is 13 amino acids. V was clipped by 5 bases and J by 8 bases, with 13 bases between them. CDR1 SGHVS and CDR2 FQNEAQ come from the germline V gene. Sequenced: synovial fluid, either unsorted or a sorted T cell fraction (not recorded which). The receptor was derived from a male donor with ankylosing spondylitis. The rearrangement links TRBV7-8 to TRBJ2-1; D perhaps matches TRBD2 (6 bases). For the CDR3, the DNA is TGTGCCAGCAGCCTAGAACTAGCCTATGAGCAGTTCTTC. It encodes CASSLELAYEQFF.